The 14 T cell receptor beta chains given below trace back to one sample, sequenced in a study of cytomegalovirus exposure and HLA in healthy donors. TCRdb's copy holds only in-frame clones and misses some; the assay was immunoSEQ multiplex PCR. The repertoire has fewer than 200,000 clones, about 83% of them found once; the top ten carry more than 1.2%. Sequencing was carried out using PBMCs. The receptors were sampled from a woman in her 30s in good health and CMV-seronegative.

The gene calls are TRBV5-1 and TRBJ1-1, with TRBD1 matching 7 bases. The CDR3 has 17 amino acids. V was pared by 4 bases and J by 2 bases, with 14 bases of the junction left unmatched. The germline V gene encodes CDR1 SGHRS and CDR2 YFSETQ. CDR3 DNA: TGCGCCAGCAGCAGAGGGGGCGTCCAACCCTTAAACACTGAAGCTTTCTTT. As protein: CASSRGGVQPLNTEAFF.

DNA of the CDR3: TGTGCCAGCAGCACCTCGGACACCAGCACGAGGGGCTACACCTTC. Its translation is CASSTSDTSTRGYTF. The V and J genes are TRBV7-2 and TRBJ1-2; weak D call: TRBD1 (5 bases). CDR3 size: 15 residues. Between the trimmed V and J ends, which lost 5 bases and 8 bases, there was a span of 21 bases. Germline V gene data show CDR1 as SGHTA and CDR2 as FQGNSA.

This clone was detected once. V gene TRBV2 combines with J gene TRBJ1-5, with D uncertain. Trimming left V 5 bases short and J 6 bases short, with 17 bases between. The germline CDR1 and CDR2 sequences are SNHLY and FYNNEI. The CDR3 has 15 residues. In DNA, the CDR3 is TGTGCCAGCAGTTATCTCCGGGATCAGGTTCAGCCCCAGCATTTT. Translation gives CASSYLRDQVQPQHF.

This chain links TRBV5-1 with TRBJ2-7, with TRBD1 matching over 8 bases. Trimming took 0 bases from V and 3 from J; bases not matched to a gene: 5. The CDR3 covers 15 residues. Germline CDR1 SGHRS, CDR2 YFSETQ. The CDR3 protein is CASSLEGQAIYEQYF. In nucleotides, the CDR3 is TGCGCCAGCAGCTTGGAGGGACAGGCTATCTACGAGCAGTACTTC.

The V gene is TRBV4-1, the J gene TRBJ2-7; perhaps TRBD2 as D (6 bases). CDR1 and CDR2 (germline): MGHRA, YSYEKL. Trimming shortened V by 0 bases and J by 2 bases, and 17 bases separated the two germline ends. The CDR3 has 17 amino acids. CDR3 nucleotides: TGCGCCAGCAGCCAAGAGGCCAGTGGCACGGGAGCCTACGAGCAGTACTTC. Translation: CASSQEASGTGAYEQYF.

J is TRBJ2-5 and V is TRBV5-4, with TRBD1 identical over 10 bases. This CDR3 is built from 15 residues. The germline V gene encodes CDR1 SGHNT and CDR2 YYREEE (reference sequence). Trimming cost V 1 base and J 5 bases; bases outside gene matches: 5. The CDR3 here is CASSLWDRGGETQYF. The CDR3 coding sequence is TGTGCCAGCAGCTTGTGGGACAGGGGAGGGGAGACCCAGTACTTC.

The rearrangement joins TRBV21-1 to TRBJ2-5; the table names TRBD2, a call not compared with the DNA. TRBV21-1 is shown as a pseudogene. CDR3 length: 16 residues. CDR3 in DNA: TGTGCCAGCAGCAAAAGTAAAACACTGGGGGGGGAGACCCAGTACTTC. Translating gives CASSKSKTLGGETQYF.

The chain joins TRBV19 to TRBJ1-2; 8 bases match TRBD1. With 7 bases clipped from V and 4 bases from J, the junction kept 5 bases outside the gene matches. The germline V gene has CDR1 LNHDA and CDR2 SQIVND (reference sequence). The CDR3 is 13 amino acids. The CDR3 bases are TGTGCCAGTACCTCAGGGGGCACCTATGGCTACACCTTC. Its translation is CASTSGGTYGYTF.

The sample holds one count of this clone. The rearrangement uses TRBV7-8 and TRBJ1-2; D gene unclear. Germline lookup yields CDR1 SGHVS and CDR2 FQNEAQ. The ends were cut back, 5 bases at V and 0 bases at J, with 16 bases in the middle. This CDR3 is built from 16 residues. The CDR3 sequence is CASSHLGVGSNYGYTF. The CDR3 DNA follows: TGTGCCAGCAGCCATCTGGGCGTCGGCTCTAACTATGGCTACACCTTC. The full variable domain, with the rest looked up from reference TRBV7-8 and TRBJ1-2, is GAGVSQSPRYKVAKRGQDVALRCDPISGHVSLFWYQQALGQGPEFLTYFQNEAQLDKSGLPSDRFFAERPEGSVSTLKIQRTQQEDSAVYLCASSHLGVGSNYGYTFGSGTRLTVV.

The chain employs TRBV2 and TRBJ2-1, with D possibly matching TRBD2 (6 bases). This CDR3 has 14 residues. The ends were cut back, 1 base at V and 12 bases at J, with 16 bases in the middle. Germline CDR1 and CDR2: SNHLY and FYNNEI. CDR3 region: CASSEGVGGPGQFF. CDR3 DNA: TGTGCCAGCAGTGAAGGCGTGGGGGGACCGGGGCAGTTCTTC.

The chain has TRBV19 and TRBJ1-1, with TRBD1 identical over 9 bases. Trimming cost V 5 bases and J 4 bases; bases outside gene matches: 8. Germline lookup yields CDR1 LNHDA and CDR2 SQIVND (reference sequence). The CDR3 is made up of 15 amino acids. The CDR3 loop reads CASSLLGQGSTEAFF. The CDR3 coding sequence is TGTGCCAGTAGTCTACTCGGACAGGGGTCCACTGAAGCTTTCTTT.

This rearrangement joins TRBV6-1 to TRBJ2-5; 7 bases line up with TRBD1. V shed 2 bases and J 1 base; nucleotides not matched to a gene: 1. This CDR3 region has 14 residues. Germline CDR1 MNHNS, CDR2 SASEGT. CDR3 loop: CASSENRGQETQYF. The CDR3 DNA follows: TGTGCCAGCAGTGAAAACAGGGGCCAAGAGACCCAGTACTTC.

This sequence joins TRBV4-1 and TRBJ1-2; D possibly corresponds to TRBD1 (6 bases). Germline CDR1 is MGHRA and CDR2 is YSYEKL. The CDR3 runs to 15 residues. V was pared by 1 base and J by 1 base, with 10 bases between. The CDR3 loop is CASSQVQGSNYGYTF. The CDR3 DNA reads TGCGCCAGCAGCCAAGTACAGGGAAGTAACTATGGCTACACCTTC.

The CDR3 reads CASSLSQGYNYGYTF. The CDR3 nucleotides are TGTGCCAGCAGCTTGAGCCAGGGATATAACTATGGCTACACCTTC. V gene TRBV7-8 combines with J gene TRBJ1-2, with a possible D match to TRBD1 (5 bases). This CDR3 is built from 15 residues. V dropped 3 bases and J dropped 1 base, with 12 bases sitting between them. CDR1 is SGHVS, CDR2 FQNEAQ, per germline. Combining the CDR3 with reference TRBV7-8 and TRBJ1-2 gives the whole variable domain GAGVSQSPRYKVAKRGQDVALRCDPISGHVSLFWYQQALGQGPEFLTYFQNEAQLDKSGLPSDRFFAERPEGSVSTLKIQRTQQEDSAVYLCASSLSQGYNYGYTFGSGTRLTVV.